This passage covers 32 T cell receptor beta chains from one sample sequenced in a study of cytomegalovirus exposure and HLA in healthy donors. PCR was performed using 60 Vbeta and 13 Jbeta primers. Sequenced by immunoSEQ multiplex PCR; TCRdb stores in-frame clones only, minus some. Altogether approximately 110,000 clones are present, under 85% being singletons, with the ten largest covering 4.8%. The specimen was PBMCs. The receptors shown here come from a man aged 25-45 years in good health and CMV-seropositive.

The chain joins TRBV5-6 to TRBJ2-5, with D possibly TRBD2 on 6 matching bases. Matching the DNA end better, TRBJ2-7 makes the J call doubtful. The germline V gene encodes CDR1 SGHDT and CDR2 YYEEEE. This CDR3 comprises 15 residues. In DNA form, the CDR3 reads TGTGCCAGCAGCCCGGGGGACGCCAGCTCCTACGAGCAGTACTTC. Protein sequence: CASSPGDASSYEQYF.

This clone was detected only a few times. CDR3 DNA: TGCGCCAGCACTCAGGGTCGGGAGGCTTTCTTT. Translation: CASTQGREAFF. The J gene is TRBJ1-1, the V gene TRBV5-1, with a tentative D call TRBD1 (5 bases). This CDR3 spans 11 amino acids. Per germline, CDR1 SGHRS and CDR2 YFSETQ. V shed 6 bases and J shed 11 bases, with 14 bases lying between them.

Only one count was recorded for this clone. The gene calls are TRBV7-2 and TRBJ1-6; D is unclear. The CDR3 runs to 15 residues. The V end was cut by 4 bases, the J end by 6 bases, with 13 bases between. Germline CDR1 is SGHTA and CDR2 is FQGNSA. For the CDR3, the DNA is TGTGCCAGCAGCTCTGAGGGCCGGGGTAATTCACCCCTCCACTTT. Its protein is CASSSEGRGNSPLHF.

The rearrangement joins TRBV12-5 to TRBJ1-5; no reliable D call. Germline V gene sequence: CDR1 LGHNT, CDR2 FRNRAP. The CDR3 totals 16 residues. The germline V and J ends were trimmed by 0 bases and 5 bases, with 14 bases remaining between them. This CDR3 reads CASGLVLEAIHQPQHF. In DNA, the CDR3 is TGTGCTAGTGGTTTGGTACTTGAGGCGATCCATCAGCCCCAGCATTTT.

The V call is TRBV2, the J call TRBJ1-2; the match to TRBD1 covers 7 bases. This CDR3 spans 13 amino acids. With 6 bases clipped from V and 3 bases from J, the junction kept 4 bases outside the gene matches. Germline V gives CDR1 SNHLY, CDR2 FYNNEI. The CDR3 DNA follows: TGTGCCAGCAGGCTGGGACAGCACTATGGCTACACCTTC. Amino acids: CASRLGQHYGYTF.

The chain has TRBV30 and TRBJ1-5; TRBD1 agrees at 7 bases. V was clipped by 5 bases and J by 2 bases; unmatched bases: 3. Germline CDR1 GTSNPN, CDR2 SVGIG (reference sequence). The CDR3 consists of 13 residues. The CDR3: CAWGGGGNQPQHF. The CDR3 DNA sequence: TGTGCCTGGGGAGGGGGCGGCAATCAGCCCCAGCATTTT.

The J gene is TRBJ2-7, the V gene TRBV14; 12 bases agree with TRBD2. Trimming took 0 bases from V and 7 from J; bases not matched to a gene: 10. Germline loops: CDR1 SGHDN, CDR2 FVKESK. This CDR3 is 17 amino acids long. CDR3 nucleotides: TGTGCCAGCAGCCAAGATTCACGACTAGCGGGGGTCGGGGAGCAGTACTTC. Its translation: CASSQDSRLAGVGEQYF.

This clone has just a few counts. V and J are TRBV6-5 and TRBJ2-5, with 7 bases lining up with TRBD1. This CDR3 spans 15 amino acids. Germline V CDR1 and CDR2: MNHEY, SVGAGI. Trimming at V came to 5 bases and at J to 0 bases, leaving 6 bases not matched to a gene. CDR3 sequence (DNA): TGTGCCAGCAGTATTCCCGGGACAGACCAAGAGACCCAGTACTTC. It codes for CASSIPGTDQETQYF.

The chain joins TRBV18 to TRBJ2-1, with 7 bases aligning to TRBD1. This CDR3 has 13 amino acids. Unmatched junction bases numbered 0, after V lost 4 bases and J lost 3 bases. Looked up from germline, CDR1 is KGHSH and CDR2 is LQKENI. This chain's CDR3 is CASSRDSYNEQFF. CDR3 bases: TGTGCCAGCTCACGGGACAGCTACAATGAGCAGTTCTTC.

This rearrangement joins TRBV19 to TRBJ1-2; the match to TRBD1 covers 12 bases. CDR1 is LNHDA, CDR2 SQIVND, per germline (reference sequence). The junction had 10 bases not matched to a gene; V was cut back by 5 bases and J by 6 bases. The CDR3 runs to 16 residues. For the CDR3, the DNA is TGTGCCAGTAGTTCAGGCCCGGGACAGGGGGCGGATGGCTACACCTTC. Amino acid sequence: CASSSGPGQGADGYTF.

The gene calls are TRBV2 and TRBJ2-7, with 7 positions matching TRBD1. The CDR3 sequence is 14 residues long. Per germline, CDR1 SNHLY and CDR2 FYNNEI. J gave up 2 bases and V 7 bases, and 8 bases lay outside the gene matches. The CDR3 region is CASTRDRNTYEQYF. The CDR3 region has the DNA TGTGCCAGCACCCGGGACAGAAACACCTACGAGCAGTACTTC.

CDR3 in DNA: TGTGCCAGCAGTTTAGGAGGGGCGGCTGACAATGAGCAGTTCTTC. The encoded protein is CASSLGGAADNEQFF. V gene TRBV28 combines with J gene TRBJ2-1; D perhaps matches TRBD2 (6 bases). CDR1 and CDR2 (germline): MDHEN, SYDVKM. Trimming removed 2 bases from V and 5 bases from J, with 13 bases in between. CDR3 size: 15 residues.

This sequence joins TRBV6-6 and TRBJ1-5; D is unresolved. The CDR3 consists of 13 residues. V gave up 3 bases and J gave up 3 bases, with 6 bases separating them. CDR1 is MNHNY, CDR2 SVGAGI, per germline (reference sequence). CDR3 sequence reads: CASSYGINQPQHF. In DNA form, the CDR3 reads TGTGCCAGCAGTTATGGCATCAATCAGCCCCAGCATTTT.

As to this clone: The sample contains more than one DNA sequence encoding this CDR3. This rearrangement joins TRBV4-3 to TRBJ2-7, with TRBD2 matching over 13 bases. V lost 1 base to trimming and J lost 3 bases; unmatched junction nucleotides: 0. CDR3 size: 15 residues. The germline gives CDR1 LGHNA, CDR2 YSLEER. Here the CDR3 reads CASSQGLAGGYEQYF. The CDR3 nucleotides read TGCGCCAGCAGCCAAGGACTAGCGGGGGGCTACGAGCAGTACTTC.

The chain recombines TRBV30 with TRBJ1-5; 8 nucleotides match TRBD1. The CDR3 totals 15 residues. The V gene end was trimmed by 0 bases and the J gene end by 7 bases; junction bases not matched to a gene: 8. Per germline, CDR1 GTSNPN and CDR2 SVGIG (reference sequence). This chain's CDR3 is CAWSVLGQVGQPQHF. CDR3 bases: TGTGCCTGGAGTGTACTGGGACAGGTGGGACAGCCCCAGCATTTT.

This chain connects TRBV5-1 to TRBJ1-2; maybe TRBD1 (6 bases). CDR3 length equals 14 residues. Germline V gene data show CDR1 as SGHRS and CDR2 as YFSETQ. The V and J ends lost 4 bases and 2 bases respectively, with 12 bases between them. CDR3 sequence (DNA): TGCGCCAGCAGCCCACAGGGCTTGAACTATGGCTACACCTTC. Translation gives CASSPQGLNYGYTF.

The CDR3 nucleotides are TGTGCCATCAGTGCCTATTCCCCGGCGGAGACCGGGGAGCTGTTTTTT. This sequence encodes CAISAYSPAETGELFF. This chain links TRBV10-3 with TRBJ2-2; no clear D. Trimming stripped 4 bases from V and 5 bases from J, with 17 bases between. This CDR3 has 16 amino acids. CDR1 is ENHRY and CDR2 is SYGVKD in the germline V gene.

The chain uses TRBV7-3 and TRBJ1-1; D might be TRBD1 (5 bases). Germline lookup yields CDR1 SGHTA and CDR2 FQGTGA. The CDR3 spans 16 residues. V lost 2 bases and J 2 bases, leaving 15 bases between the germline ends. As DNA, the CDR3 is TGTGCCAGCAGCTTATCGGCAGGGCGTGTAAACACTGAAGCTTTCTTT. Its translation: CASSLSAGRVNTEAFF.

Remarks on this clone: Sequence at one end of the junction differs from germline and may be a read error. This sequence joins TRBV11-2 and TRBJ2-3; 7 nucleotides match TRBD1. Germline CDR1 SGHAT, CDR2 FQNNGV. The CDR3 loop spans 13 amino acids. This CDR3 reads CASSVDRENTRYF. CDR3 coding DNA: TGTGCCAGCTCCGTCGACAGGGAAAATACGCGGTATTTT.

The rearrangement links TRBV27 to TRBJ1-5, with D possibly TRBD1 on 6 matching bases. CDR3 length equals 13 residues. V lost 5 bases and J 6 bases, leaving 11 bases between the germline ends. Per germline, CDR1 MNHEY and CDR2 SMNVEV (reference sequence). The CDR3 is CASSQGIGQPQHF. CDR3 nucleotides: TGTGCCAGCAGTCAGGGGATCGGTCAGCCCCAGCATTTT.

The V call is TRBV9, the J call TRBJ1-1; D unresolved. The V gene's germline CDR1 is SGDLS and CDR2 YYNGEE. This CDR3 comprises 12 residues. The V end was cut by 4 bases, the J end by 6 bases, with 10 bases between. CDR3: CASSQGSAEAFF. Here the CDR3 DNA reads TGTGCCAGCAGCCAAGGGAGCGCTGAAGCTTTCTTT.

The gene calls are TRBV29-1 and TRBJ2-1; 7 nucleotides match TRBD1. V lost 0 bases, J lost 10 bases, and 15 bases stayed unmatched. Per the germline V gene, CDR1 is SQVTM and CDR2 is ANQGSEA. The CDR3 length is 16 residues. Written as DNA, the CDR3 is TGCAGCGTTGAAGACGTGCATCAGGGGGTGTCGCGGGAGCAGTTCTTC. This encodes CSVEDVHQGVSREQFF.

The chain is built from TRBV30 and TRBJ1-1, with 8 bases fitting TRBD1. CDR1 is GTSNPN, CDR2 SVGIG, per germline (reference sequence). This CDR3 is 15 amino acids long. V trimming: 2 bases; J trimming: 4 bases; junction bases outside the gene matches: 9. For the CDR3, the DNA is TGTGCCTGGAGTCGCCTCCTAACAGGGGGCACTGAAGCTTTCTTT. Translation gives CAWSRLLTGGTEAFF. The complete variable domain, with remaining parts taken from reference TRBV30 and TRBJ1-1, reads SQTIHQWPATLVQPVGSPLSLECTVEGTSNPNLYWYRQAAGRGLQLLFYSVGIGQISSEVPQNLSASRPQDRQFILSSKKLLLSDSGFYLCAWSRLLTGGTEAFFGQGTRLTVV.

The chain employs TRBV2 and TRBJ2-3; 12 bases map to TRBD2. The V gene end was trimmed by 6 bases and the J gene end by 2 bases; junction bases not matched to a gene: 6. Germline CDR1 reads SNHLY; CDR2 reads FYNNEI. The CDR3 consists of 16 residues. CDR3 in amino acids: CASRVTSGGLTDTQYF. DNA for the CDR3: TGTGCCAGCAGAGTCACTAGCGGGGGGCTCACAGATACGCAGTATTTT.

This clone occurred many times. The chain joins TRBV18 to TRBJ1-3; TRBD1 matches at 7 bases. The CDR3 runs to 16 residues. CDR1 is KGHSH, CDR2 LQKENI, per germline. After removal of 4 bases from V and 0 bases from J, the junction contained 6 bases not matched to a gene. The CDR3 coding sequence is TGTGCCAGCTCACTACAGGGGACCGGCTCTGGAAACACCATATATTTT. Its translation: CASSLQGTGSGNTIYF.

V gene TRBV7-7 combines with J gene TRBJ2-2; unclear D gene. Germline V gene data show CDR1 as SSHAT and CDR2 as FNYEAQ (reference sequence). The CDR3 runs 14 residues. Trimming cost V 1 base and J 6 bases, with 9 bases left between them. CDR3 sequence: CASSLEQASGELFF. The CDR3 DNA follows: TGTGCCAGCAGCTTAGAGCAGGCCTCCGGGGAGCTGTTTTTT.

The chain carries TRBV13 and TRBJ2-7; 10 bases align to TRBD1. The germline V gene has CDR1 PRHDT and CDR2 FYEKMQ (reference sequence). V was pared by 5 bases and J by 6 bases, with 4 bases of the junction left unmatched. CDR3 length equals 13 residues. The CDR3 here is CASSRDRGGEQYF. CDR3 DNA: TGTGCCAGCAGCCGGGACAGGGGAGGCGAGCAGTACTTC.

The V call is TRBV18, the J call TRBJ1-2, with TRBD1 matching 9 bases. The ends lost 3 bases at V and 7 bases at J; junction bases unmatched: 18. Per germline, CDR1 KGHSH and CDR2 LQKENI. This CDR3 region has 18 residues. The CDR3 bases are TGTGCCAGCTCACCTGCCGCGGGACAGGGCTCCCCGGACGCTGGCTACACCTTC. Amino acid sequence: CASSPAAGQGSPDAGYTF.

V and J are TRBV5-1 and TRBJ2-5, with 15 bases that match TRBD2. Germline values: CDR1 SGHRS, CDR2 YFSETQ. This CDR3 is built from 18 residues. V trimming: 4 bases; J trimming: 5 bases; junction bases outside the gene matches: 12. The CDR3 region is CASSARTSGGAIGETQYF. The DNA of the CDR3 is TGCGCCAGCAGCGCCAGGACTAGCGGGGGGGCGATAGGGGAGACCCAGTACTTC.

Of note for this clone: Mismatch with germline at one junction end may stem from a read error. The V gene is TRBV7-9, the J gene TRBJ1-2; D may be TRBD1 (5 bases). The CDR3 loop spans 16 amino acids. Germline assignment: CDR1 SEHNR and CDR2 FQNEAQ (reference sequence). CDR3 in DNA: TGTTCCAGCAGCCCCCGGGTTGGGGCAGCGGGCTATGGCTACACCTTC. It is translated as CSSSPRVGAAGYGYTF.

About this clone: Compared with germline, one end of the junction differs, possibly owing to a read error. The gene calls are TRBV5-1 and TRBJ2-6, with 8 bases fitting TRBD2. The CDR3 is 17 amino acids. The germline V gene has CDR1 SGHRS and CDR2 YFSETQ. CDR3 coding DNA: TGCGCCAGCAGCTTGCGGGGGGGGCCGCCTGGGGCCAACGTCCCGACTTTC. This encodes CASSLRGGPPGANVPTF.

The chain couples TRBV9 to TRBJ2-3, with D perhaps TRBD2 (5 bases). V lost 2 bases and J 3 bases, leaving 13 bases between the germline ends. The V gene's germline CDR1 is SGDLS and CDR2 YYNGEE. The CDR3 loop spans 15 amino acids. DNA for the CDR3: TGTGCCAGCAGCGTTCGGGATGGTTTTACAGATACGCAGTATTTT. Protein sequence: CASSVRDGFTDTQYF.